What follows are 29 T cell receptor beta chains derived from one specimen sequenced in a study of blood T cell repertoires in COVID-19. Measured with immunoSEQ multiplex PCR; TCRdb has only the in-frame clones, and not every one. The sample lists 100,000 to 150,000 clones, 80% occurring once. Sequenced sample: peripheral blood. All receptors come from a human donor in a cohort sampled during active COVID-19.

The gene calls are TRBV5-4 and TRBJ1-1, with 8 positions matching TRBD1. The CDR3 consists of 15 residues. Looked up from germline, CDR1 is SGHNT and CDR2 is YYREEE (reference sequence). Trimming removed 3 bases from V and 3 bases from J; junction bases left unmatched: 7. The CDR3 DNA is TGTGCCAGCAGCTCTCCGGGACAGGCCGACACTGAAGCTTTCTTT. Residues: CASSSPGQADTEAFF.

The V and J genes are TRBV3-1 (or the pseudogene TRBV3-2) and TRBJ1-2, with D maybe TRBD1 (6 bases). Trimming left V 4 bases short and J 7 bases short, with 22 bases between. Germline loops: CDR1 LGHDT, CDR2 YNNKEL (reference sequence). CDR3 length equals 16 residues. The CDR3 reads CASSREVQGRRSGYTF. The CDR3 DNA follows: TGTGCCAGCAGCCGAGAAGTCCAGGGGCGACGATCTGGCTACACCTTC.

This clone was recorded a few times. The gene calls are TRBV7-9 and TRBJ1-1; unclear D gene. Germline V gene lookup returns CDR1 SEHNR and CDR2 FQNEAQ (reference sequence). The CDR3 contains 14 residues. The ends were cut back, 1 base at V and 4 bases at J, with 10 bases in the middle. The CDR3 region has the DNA TGTGCCAGCAGCTTAGGGGCCTCATCCACTGAAGCTTTCTTT. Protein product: CASSLGASSTEAFF.

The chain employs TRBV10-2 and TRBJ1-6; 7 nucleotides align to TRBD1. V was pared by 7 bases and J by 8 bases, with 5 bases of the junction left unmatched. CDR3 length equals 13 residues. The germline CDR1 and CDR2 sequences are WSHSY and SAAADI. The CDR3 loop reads CASMRQGDSPLHF. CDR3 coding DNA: TGCGCCAGCATGCGGCAGGGGGATTCACCCCTCCACTTT.

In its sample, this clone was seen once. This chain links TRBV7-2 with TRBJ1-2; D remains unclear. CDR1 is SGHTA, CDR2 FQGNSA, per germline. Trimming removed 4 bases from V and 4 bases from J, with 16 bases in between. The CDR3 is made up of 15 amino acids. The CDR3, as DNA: TGTGCCAGCAGCTCCTTATTCTCTGGAGGCTATGGCTACACCTTC. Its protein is CASSSLFSGGYGYTF.

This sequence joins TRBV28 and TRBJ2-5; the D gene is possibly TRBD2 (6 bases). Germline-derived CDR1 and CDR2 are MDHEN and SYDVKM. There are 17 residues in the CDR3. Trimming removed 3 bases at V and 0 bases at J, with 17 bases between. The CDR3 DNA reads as TGTGCCAGCAGTTTCGGAAGGCGGGGCACGTACCAAGAGACCCAGTACTTC. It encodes CASSFGRRGTYQETQYF.

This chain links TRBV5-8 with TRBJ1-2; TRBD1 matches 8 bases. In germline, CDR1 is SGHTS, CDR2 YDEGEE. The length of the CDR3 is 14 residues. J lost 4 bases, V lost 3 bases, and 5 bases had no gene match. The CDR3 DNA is TGTGCCAGCAGCTCTCGACAGGGGAGCTATGGCTACACCTTC. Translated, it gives CASSSRQGSYGYTF.

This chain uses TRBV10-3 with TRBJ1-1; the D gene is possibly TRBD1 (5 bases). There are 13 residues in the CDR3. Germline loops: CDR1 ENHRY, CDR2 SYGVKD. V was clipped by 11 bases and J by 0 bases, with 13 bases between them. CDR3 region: CAATGMLNTEAFF. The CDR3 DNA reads TGTGCCGCCACAGGTATGTTGAACACTGAAGCTTTCTTT.

This CDR3 reads CATSRSVGADTDTQYF. The CDR3 DNA reads as TGTGCCACCAGTCGGAGCGTGGGGGCGGACACAGATACGCAGTATTTT. The J gene is TRBJ2-3, the V gene TRBV24-1, with TRBD1 as a possible D gene (6 bases). Germline CDR1 KGHDR, CDR2 SFDVKD. Trimming took 6 bases from V and 2 from J, leaving 17 bases between them. The CDR3 consists of 16 residues.

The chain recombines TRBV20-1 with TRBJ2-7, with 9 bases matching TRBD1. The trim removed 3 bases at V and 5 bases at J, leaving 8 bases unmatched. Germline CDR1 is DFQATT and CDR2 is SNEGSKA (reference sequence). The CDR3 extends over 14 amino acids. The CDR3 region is CSASAPGQGHEQYF. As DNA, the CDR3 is TGCAGTGCTAGTGCGCCGGGACAGGGTCACGAGCAGTACTTC.

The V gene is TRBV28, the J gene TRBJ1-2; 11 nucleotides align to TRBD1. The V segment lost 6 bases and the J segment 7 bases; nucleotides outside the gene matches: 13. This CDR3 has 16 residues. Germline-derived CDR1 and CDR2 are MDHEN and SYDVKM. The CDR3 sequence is CASRPVPGQGAAGYTF. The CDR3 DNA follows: TGTGCCAGCAGACCCGTCCCCGGACAGGGGGCGGCTGGCTACACCTTC.

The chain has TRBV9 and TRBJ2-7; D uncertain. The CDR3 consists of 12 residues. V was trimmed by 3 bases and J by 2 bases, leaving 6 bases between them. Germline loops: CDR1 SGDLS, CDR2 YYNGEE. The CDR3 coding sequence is TGTGCCAGCAGCGGCGACACCTACGAGCAGTACTTC. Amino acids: CASSGDTYEQYF.

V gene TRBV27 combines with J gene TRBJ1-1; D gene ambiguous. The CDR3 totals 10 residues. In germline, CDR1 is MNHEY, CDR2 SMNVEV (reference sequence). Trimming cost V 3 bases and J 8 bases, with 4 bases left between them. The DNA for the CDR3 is TGTGCCAGCAGTTTGAGCGAAGCTTTCTTT. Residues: CASSLSEAFF.

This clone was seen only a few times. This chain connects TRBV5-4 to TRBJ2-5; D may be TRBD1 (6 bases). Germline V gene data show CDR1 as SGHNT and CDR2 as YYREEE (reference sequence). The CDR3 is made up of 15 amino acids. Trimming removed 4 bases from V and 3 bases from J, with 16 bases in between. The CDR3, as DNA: TGTGCCAGCAGCCCGGGGCCCCAGGGGAAAGAGACCCAGTACTTC. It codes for CASSPGPQGKETQYF. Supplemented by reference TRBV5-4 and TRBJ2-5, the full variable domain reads ETGVTQSPTHLIKTRGQQVTLRCSSQSGHNTVSWYQQALGQGPQFIFQYYREEENGRGNFPPRFSGLQFPNYSSELNVNALELDDSALYLCASSPGPQGKETQYFGPGTRLLVL.

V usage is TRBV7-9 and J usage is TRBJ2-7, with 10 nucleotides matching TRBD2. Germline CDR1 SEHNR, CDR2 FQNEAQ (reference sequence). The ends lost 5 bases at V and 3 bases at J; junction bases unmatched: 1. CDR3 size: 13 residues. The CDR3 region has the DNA TGTGCCAGCAGCAGGACTAGCGGCTACGAGCAGTACTTC. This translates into CASSRTSGYEQYF.

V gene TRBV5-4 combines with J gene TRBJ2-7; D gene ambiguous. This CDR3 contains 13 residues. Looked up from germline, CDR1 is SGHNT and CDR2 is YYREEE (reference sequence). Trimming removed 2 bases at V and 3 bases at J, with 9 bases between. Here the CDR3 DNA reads TGTGCCAGCAGCTTCGATAGCTACTACGAGCAGTACTTC. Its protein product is CASSFDSYYEQYF. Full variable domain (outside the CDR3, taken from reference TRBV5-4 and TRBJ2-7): ETGVTQSPTHLIKTRGQQVTLRCSSQSGHNTVSWYQQALGQGPQFIFQYYREEENGRGNFPPRFSGLQFPNYSSELNVNALELDDSALYLCASSFDSYYEQYFGPGTRLTVT.

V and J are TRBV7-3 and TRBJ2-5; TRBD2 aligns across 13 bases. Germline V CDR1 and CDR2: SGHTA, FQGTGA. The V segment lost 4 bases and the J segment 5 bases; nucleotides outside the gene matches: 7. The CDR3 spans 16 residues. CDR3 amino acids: CASSSGLAGVGETQYF. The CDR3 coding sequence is TGTGCCAGCAGCTCCGGACTAGCGGGAGTTGGGGAGACCCAGTACTTC.

CDR3 nucleotides: TGTGCCAGCAGCTTAGGGGTGAGCACTGAAGCTTTCTTT. It is translated as CASSLGVSTEAFF. The gene calls are TRBV3-1 (or the pseudogene TRBV3-2) and TRBJ1-1; D may be TRBD1 (5 bases). Germline assignment: CDR1 LGHDT and CDR2 YNNKEL (reference sequence). The V and J ends lost 5 bases and 4 bases respectively, with 11 bases between them. The CDR3 length is 13 residues.

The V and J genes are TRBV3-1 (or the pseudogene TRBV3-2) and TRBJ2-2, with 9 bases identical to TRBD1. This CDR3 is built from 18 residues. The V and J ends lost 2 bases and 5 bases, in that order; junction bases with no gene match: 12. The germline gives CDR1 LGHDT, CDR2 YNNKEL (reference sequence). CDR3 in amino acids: CASSQYRGLDSETGELFF. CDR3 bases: TGTGCCAGCAGCCAATACAGGGGGCTTGATTCGGAGACCGGGGAGCTGTTTTTT.

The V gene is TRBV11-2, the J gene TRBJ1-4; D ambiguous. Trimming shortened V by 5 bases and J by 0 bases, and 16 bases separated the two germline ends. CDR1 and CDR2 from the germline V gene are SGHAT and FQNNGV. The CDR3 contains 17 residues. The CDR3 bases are TGTGCCAGCAGCCCGAGGGCGCTACGGCCAACTAATGAAAAACTGTTTTTT. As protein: CASSPRALRPTNEKLFF.

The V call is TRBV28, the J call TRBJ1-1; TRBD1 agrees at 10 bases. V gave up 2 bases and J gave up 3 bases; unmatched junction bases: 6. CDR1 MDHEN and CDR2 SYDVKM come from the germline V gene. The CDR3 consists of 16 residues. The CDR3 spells CASSLKVDRGYTEAFF. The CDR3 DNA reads TGTGCCAGCAGTTTAAAGGTGGACAGGGGGTACACTGAAGCTTTCTTT.

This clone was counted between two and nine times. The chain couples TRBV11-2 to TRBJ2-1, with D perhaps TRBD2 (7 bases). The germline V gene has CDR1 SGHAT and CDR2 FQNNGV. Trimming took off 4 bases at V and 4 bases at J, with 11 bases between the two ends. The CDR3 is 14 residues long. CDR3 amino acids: CASSWGGAYNEQFF. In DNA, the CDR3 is TGTGCCAGCAGCTGGGGGGGGGCTTACAATGAGCAGTTCTTC.

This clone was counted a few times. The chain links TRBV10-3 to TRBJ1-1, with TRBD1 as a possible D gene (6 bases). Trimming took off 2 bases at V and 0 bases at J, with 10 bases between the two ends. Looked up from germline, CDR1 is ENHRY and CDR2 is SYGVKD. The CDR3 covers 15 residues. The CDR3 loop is CAISEKGGVNTEAFF. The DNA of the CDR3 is TGTGCCATCAGTGAGAAGGGGGGGGTGAACACTGAAGCTTTCTTT.

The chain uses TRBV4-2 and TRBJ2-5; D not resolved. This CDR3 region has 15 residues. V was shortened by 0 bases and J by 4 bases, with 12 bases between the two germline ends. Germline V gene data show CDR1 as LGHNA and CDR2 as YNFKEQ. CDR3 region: CASSQDLSSIETQYF. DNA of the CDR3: TGTGCCAGCAGCCAAGATCTAAGTTCCATAGAGACCCAGTACTTC.

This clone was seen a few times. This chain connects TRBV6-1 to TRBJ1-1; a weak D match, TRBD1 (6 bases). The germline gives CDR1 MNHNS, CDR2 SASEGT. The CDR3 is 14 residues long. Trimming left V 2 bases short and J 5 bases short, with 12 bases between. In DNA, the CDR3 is TGTGCCAGCAGTGAAAATGGGGGCTGGACTGAAGCTTTCTTT. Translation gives CASSENGGWTEAFF.

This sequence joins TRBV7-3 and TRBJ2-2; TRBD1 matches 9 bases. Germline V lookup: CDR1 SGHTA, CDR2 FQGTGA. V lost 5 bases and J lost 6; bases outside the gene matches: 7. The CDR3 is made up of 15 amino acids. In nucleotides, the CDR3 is TGTGCCAGCAGCCCCGGACAGGGGCGGGCCGGGGAGCTGTTTTTT. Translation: CASSPGQGRAGELFF.

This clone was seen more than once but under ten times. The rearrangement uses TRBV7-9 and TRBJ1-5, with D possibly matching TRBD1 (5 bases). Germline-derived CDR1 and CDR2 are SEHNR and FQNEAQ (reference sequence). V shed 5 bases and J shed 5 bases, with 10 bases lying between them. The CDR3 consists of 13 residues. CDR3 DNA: TGTGCCAGCAGCAAGTCCAGGGATCAGCCCCAGCATTTT. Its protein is CASSKSRDQPQHF.

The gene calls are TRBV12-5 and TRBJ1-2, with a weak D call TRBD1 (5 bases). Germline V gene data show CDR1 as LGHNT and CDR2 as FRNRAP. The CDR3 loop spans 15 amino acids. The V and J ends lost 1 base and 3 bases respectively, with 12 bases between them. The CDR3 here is CASGLGSPQDYGYTF. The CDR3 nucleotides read TGTGCTAGTGGTTTGGGATCCCCACAGGACTATGGCTACACCTTC.

This CDR3 reads CSASPGGWGTEAFF. The CDR3 DNA sequence: TGCAGTGCTAGTCCCGGGGGATGGGGCACTGAAGCTTTCTTT. The chain carries TRBV20-1 and TRBJ1-1, with D possibly TRBD1 on 5 matching bases. Germline V lookup: CDR1 DFQATT, CDR2 SNEGSKA (reference sequence). V lost 3 bases, J lost 4 bases, and 15 bases lay in between. CDR3 length: 14 residues.